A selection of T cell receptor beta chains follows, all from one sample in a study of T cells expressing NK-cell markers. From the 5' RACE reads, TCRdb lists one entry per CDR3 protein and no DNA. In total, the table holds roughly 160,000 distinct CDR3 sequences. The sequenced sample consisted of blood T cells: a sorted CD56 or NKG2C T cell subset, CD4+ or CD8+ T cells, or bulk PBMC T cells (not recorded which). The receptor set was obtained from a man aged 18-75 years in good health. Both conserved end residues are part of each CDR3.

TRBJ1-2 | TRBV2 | CASNGQGFSYGYTF
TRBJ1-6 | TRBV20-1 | CSARAPTGDNSPLHF
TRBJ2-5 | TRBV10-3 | CATSSTSGGHPQETQYF
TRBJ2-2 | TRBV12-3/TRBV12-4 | CASRPTSGGNTGELFF
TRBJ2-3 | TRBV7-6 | CASSPRQVPDTQYF
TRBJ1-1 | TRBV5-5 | CASRKTVNTEAFF
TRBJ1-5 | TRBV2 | CASSEKYSNQPQHF
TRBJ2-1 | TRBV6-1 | CATLTGNEQFF
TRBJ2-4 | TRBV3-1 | CASSPDEGKNKNIQYF
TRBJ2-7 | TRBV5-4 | CASSLAEGHYEQYF
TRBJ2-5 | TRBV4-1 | CASSPGQGETQYF
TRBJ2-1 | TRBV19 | CASSWVDNMNEQFF
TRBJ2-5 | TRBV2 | CASTLAGDPFETQYF
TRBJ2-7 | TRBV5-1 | CASSFYGTHDEQYF
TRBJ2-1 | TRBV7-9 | CASSLNSAGLPAEQFF
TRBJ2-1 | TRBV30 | CAWSLAGSHNEQFF
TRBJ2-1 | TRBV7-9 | CATQDTSRYNEQFF
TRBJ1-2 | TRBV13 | CASSFRQGNHYGYTF
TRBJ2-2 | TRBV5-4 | CASSLWGIGELFF
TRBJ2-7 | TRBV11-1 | CASSLGTATSYEQYF
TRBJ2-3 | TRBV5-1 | CASSETGGLADTQYF
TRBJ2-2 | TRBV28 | CASSHPNTGELFF
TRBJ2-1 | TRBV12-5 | CASGLVQESYNEQFF
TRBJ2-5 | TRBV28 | CAISGQGAYQSQETQYF
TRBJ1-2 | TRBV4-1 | CASSQEANPSGYTF
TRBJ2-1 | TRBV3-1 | CASSSYSGGPPYNEQFF
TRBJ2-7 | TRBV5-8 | CASSPGQGAIYEQYF
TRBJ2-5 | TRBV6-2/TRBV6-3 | CASSATRAQYF
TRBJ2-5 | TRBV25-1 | CASKVAFQETQYF
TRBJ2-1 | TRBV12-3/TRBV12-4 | CASSFGTSANEQFF
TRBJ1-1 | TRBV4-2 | CASSQGPVGFGYTEAFF
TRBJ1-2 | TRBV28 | CASSMGRYGVYGYTF
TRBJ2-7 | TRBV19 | CASSPRLAGEQYF
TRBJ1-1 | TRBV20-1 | CSARPGANTEAFF
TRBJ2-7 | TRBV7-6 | CASSWLAGGDSYEQYF
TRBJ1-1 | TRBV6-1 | CASSETGHTNTEAFF
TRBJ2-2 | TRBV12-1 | CASSFNGTHPPGELFF
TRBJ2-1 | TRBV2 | CASGLGRGYNEQFF
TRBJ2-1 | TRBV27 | CASSLSENGYNEQFF
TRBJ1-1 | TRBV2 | CASSEARRSAEAFF
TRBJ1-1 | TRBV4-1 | CASSPQQGLGTEAFF
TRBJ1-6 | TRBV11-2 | CASSPEGQGVYDNSPLHF
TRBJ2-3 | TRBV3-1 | CASSHVGLRGTDTQYF
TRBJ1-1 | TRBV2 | CASSNGQNTEAFF
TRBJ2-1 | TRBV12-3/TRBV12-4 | CASARADNEQFF
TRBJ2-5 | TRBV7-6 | CASSLEAGSGETQYF
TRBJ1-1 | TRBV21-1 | CASSLKVQAAPRAFF
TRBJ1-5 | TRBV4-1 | CASSQVVGFSNQPQHF
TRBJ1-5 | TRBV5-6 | CASNPGGGNQPQHF
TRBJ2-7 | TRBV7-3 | CASSLGFLAVPHEQYF
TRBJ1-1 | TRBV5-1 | CASSLDSGGAYTEAFF
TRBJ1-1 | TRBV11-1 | CASTIRRGQGLAEAFF
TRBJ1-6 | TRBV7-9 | CASSSSDRGLDSPLHF